The clone carrying this T cell receptor beta chain was detected ten times or more. What it recognizes is unknown. The data were obtained in a study of T-cell reconstitution after alpha-beta-depleted transplantation in children. Study conclusions and caveats: As was reported, about two months after transplant, alpha-beta T cells came from several hundred expanded graft clones. Fresh T-cell production supplied most of the T-cell counts and diversity seen one year after transplant. Where some patients showed high TCRbeta diversity at day 60, it came from recipient T cells and thymic progenitors that had survived.

Unique molecular identifiers were built into the TCRbeta library. One entry per CDR3 protein results from TCRdb running MiXCR on the PCR reads. The repertoire holds about 300,000 distinct CDR3 sequences, around 9.1% seen once, with 7.5% in the top ten. Germline CDR1 is SGHRS and CDR2 is YFSETQ. The CDR3 spans 16 residues. The trim removed 1 base at V and 5 bases at J, leaving 8 bases unmatched. This TCR was recovered from a boy under two years old with acute myeloid leukemia, due to receive a stem cell transplant. The sequencing used PBMCs, collected before TCRalphabeta/CD19-depleted stem cell transplant. This chain links TRBV5-1 with TRBJ2-4; the match to TRBD2 covers 8 bases. The CDR3 sequence is CASSLSGERGQNIQYF. As DNA, the CDR3 is TGCGCCAGCAGCTTGTCGGGGGAGCGGGGGCAAAACATTCAGTACTTC.